The rows below give T cell receptor beta chains drawn from one sample of a study of cytomegalovirus exposure and HLA in healthy donors. The repertoire was sequenced with immunoSEQ multiplex PCR; TCRdb's copy has only in-frame clones and lacks some. Altogether about 130,000 clones are present, about 70% being singletons, with the ten largest covering over 3%. Sequencing used PBMCs. These receptors were collected from a man between 40 and 49 years old in good health and CMV-seronegative. CDR3s include the opening cysteine and the closing phenylalanine or tryptophan. D genes are given only for firm matches. Some rows have no size entry. The others give once, few or many, or a class for an expanded clone.

TRBV27,NA,NA,TRBJ1-1,CASSSTVWTEAFF,TGTGCCAGCAGTTCAACTGTGTGGACTGAAGCTTTCTTT
TRBV6-5,TRBD1,few,TRBJ1-1,CASSPGQGWLTEAFF,TGTGCCAGCAGTCCGGGACAGGGCTGGCTCACTGAAGCTTTCTTT
TRBV18,TRBD1,NA,TRBJ1-1,CASSPGTGNTEAFF,TGTGCCAGCTCACCAGGGACAGGCAACACTGAAGCTTTCTTT
TRBV7-6,NA,NA,TRBJ1-2,CASSRASGGDNYGYTF,TGTGCCAGCAGCAGGGCGAGCGGGGGCGATAACTATGGCTACACCTTC
TRBV6-5,NA,NA,TRBJ2-5,CASRLEGMRETQYF,TGTGCCAGCAGATTGGAGGGGATGAGAGAGACCCAGTACTTC
TRBV18,NA,few,TRBJ2-7,CASSPREEQYF,TGTGCCAGCTCCCCTCGGGAGGAGCAGTACTTC
TRBV7-9,TRBD1,NA,TRBJ1-1,CASSSLRVDRGGGFF,TGTGCCAGCAGCTCGCTTAGAGTCGACAGGGGAGGGGGTTTCTTT
TRBV27,NA,NA,TRBJ1-1,CASSLLTGNEAFF,TGTGCCAGCAGTTTATTAACAGGCAATGAAGCTTTCTTT
TRBV13,TRBD2,NA,TRBJ2-7,CASSPPRGVGYEQYF,TGTGCCAGCAGCCCGCCACGGGGGGTCGGTTACGAGCAGTACTTC
TRBV6-5,TRBD2,NA,TRBJ2-1,CASSPGGDEQFF,TGTGCCAGCAGCCCGGGGGGGGATGAGCAGTTCTTC
TRBV30,NA,once,TRBJ1-1,CAWSRGVNTEAFF,TGTGCCTGGAGTCGGGGGGTGAACACTGAAGCTTTCTTT
TRBV9,NA,few,TRBJ1-2,CASSVRGRKLDGYTF,TGTGCCAGCAGCGTCCGTGGCAGGAAGTTGGATGGCTACACCTTC
TRBV18,TRBD1,NA,TRBJ2-2,CASSPFSTGQGLTGELFF,TGTGCCAGCTCACCATTCTCTACCGGACAGGGGTTAACCGGGGAGCTGTTTTTT
TRBV6-6,TRBD1,few,TRBJ1-4,CASRIRGQNEKLFF,TGTGCCAGCAGGATCAGGGGGCAGAATGAAAAACTGTTTTTT
TRBV4-1,NA,NA,TRBJ1-6,CASSQSGAGDSPLHF,TGCGCCAGCAGCCAAAGTGGGGCCGGCGATTCACCCCTCCACTTT